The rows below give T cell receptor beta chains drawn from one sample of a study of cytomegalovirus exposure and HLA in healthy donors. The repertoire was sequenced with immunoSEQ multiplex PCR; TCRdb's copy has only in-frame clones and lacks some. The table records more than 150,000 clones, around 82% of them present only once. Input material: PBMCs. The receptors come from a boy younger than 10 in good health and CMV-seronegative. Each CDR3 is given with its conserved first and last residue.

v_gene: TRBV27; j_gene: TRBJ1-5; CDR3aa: CASSYPGQGANQPQHF
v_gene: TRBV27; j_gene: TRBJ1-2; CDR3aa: CASRVGTEAYGYTF
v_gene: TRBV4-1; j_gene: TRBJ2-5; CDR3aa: CASSQRDSLETQYF
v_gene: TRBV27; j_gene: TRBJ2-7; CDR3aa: CASSGREAGTPFYEQYF
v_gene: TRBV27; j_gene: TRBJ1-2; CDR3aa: CASSLKGGSFSGYTF
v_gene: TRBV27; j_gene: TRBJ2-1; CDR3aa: CASSLSPIAGGYNEQFF
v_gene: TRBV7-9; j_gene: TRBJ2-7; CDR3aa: CASSFYRARGYEQYF
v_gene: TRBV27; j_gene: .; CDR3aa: CASSFGQGYEQYF
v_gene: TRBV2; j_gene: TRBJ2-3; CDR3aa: CASTRRAAGRTDTQYF
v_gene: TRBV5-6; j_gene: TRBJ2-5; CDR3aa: CASSRDRGRRETQYF
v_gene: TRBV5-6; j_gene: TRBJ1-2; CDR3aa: CASSPTGIWVYGYTF
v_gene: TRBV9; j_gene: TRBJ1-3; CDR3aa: CASSVAGAGNTIYF
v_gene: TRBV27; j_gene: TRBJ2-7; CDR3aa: CASSSTGIHEQYF
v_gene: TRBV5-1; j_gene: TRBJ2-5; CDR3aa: CASSLEPPLAGEGWIETQYF
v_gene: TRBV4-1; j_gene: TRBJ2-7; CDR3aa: CASSPLAGSYEQYF
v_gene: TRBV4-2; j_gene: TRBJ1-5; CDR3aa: CASSQGGGPLGPQHF
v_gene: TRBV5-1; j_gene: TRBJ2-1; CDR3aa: CASSFTRTSGFNEQFF
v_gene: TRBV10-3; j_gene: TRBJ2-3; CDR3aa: CAISEERLTSTDTQYF
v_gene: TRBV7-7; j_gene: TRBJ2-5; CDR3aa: CASSLDGGQETQYF
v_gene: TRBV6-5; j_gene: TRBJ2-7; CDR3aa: CASSRQGREQYF
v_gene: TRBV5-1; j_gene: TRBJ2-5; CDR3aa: CASSFGGVETQYF
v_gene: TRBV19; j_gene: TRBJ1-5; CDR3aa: CASRKSEGQPQHF
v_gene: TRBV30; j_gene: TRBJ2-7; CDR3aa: CAWSHGAGLRDEQYF
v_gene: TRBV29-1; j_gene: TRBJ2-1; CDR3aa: CSVVSPRYNEQFF
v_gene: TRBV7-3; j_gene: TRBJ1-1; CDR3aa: CASSVGGGTEAFF
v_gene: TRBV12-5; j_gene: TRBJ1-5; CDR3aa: CASGSQYSGQGLDQPQHF
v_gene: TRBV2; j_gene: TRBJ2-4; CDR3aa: CATASVGGSYF
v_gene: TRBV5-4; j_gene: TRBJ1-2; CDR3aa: CASRTDRASGYTF
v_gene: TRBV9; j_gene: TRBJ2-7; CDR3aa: CASSVGSSEQYF
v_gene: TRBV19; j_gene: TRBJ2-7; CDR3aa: CASSPTGQGSYEQYF
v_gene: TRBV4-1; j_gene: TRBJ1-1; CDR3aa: CASSQAQGFTEAFF
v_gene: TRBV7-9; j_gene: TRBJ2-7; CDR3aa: CASSRSPTSYEQYF
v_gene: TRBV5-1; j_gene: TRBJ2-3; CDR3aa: CASSLVSRTDTQYF
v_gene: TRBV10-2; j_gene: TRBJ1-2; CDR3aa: CASSPGQGALGGYTF
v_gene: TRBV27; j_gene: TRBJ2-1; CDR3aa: CASRPLAGDNEQFF
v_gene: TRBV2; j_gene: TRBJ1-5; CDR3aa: CASSEGGDQPQHF
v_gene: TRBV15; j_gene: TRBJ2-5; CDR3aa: CATSTSRGEGETQYF
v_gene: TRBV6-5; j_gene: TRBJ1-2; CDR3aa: CASSSRTGGDYGYTF
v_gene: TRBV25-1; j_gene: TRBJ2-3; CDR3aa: CASSLLAGGATQYF
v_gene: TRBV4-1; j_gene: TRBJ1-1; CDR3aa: CASSRSTGEATEAFF
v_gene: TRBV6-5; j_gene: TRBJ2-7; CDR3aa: CASSRGTGENEQYF
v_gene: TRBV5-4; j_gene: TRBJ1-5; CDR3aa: CASSSGQGVDQPQHF
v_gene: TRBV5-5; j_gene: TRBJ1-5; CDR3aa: CASSEDRKVRQPQHF
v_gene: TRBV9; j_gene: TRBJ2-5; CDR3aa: CASSVGLMDSQETQYF
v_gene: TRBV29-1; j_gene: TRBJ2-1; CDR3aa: CSVGQGPFNEQFF
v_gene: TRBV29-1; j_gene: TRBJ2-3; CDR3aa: CSVAREEVADTQYF
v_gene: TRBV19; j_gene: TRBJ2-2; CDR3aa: CASEGLANTGELFF
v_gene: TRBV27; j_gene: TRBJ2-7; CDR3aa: CASSLSGTGGYEQYF
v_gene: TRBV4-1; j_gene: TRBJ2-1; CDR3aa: CAGSLLAGVPTLQFF
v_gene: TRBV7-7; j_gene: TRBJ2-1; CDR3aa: CASSPGLAGAEQFF
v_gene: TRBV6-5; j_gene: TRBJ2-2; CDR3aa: CASSRTGGGTGELFF
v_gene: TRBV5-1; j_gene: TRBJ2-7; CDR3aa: CASSFGQPSYEQYF
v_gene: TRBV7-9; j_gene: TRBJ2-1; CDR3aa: CASSPGTSGGTAYNEQFF
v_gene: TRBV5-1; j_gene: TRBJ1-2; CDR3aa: CASSLAVQGINGYTF
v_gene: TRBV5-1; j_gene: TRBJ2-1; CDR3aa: CASSSGTGGCEQFF
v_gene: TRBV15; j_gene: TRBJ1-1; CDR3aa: CATSRARQGVTEAFF
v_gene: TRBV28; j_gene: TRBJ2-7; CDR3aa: CASSLVASGRRGYEQYF